Listed below are T cell receptor beta chains from one sample, sequenced in a study of blood T cell repertoires in COVID-19. Assay used: immunoSEQ multiplex PCR; TCRdb lists only in-frame clones, some missing. The table lists roughly 500,000 clones, around 85% of them singletons. The source material was peripheral blood. These receptors were obtained from a human donor in a cohort sampled during active COVID-19. The CDR3 runs from the conserved cysteine through the conserved F or W. A D gene is named only where the DNA matches it firmly. A row's size may be missing; if present it is once, few, many or a size class.

V	size	J	D	CDR3	DNA
TRBV3-1/TRBV3-2	-	TRBJ1-4	-	CASSLRGQLEKLFF	TGTGCCAGCAGCCTTCGAGGCCAGCTTGAAAAACTGTTTTTT
TRBV28	-	TRBJ2-7	-	CASSFSGNYEQYF	TGTGCCAGCAGTTTCTCAGGTAACTACGAGCAGTACTTC
TRBV3-1/TRBV3-2	-	TRBJ2-5	TRBD2	CASSRVPSGRARETQYF	TGTGCCAGCAGCCGCGTCCCTAGCGGGAGGGCCCGGGAGACCCAGTACTTC
TRBV5-4	-	TRBJ2-7	TRBD2	CASSPGLAGGELYYEQYF	TGTGCCAGCAGCCCGGGACTAGCGGGAGGGGAACTCTACTACGAGCAGTACTTC
TRBV5-6	-	TRBJ1-4	-	CASSLIRTSNEKLFF	TGTGCCAGCAGCTTGATCAGAACAAGTAATGAAAAACTGTTTTTT
TRBV5-1	-	TRBJ2-7	TRBD2	CASSLLPGTSGSYEQYF	TGCGCCAGCAGCTTATTACCCGGGACTAGCGGGAGCTACGAGCAGTACTTC
TRBV7-3	-	TRBJ2-5	TRBD1	CASSFTGTGGGETQYF	TGTGCCAGCAGCTTTACCGGGACAGGGGGCGGAGAGACCCAGTACTTC
TRBV19	-	TRBJ1-5	-	CASTQQGTGNQPQHF	TGTGCCAGTACTCAACAGGGAACGGGCAATCAGCCCCAGCATTTT
TRBV2	few	TRBJ1-2	-	CASSGSTDGYTF	TGTGCCAGCAGTGGAAGCACGGATGGCTACACCTTC
TRBV27	-	TRBJ1-2	TRBD1	CASRVGQGRYGYTF	TGTGCCAGCAGGGTGGGACAGGGCCGATATGGCTACACCTTC
TRBV10-3	-	TRBJ2-7	TRBD1	CAISSDRGPYEQYF	TGTGCCATCAGTTCCGACAGGGGCCCCTACGAGCAGTACTTC
TRBV7-2	-	TRBJ2-5	TRBD2	CASSLVRGGETQYF	TGTGCCAGCAGCTTAGTACGGGGGGGGGAGACCCAGTACTTC
TRBV15	-	TRBJ2-5	TRBD1	CATSSNRGRETQYF	TGTGCCACCAGCAGCAACAGGGGGCGAGAGACCCAGTACTTC
TRBV5-1	-	TRBJ2-1	TRBD2	CASSLDPTSGRSNEQFF	TGCGCCAGCAGCTTGGATCCGACTAGCGGGAGGAGCAATGAGCAGTTCTTC
TRBV6-2/TRBV6-3	-	TRBJ1-1	TRBD1	CASSYGHRDSPEAFF	TGTGCCAGCAGTTACGGCCACAGGGACAGTCCTGAAGCTTTCTTT
TRBV7-9	-	TRBJ2-4	TRBD1	CASSLLMGQVKNIQYF	TGTGCCAGCAGCTTACTGATGGGACAGGTCAAAAACATTCAGTACTTC
TRBV7-9	-	TRBJ2-4	TRBD2	CASRRTSGESMAKNIQYF	TGTGCCAGCAGGCGTACTAGCGGCGAAAGCATGGCCAAAAACATTCAGTACTTC
TRBV19	once	TRBJ1-2	-	CASSTPGRGYGYTF	TGTGCCAGTAGTACCCCAGGCAGGGGCTATGGCTACACCTTC
TRBV7-2	once	TRBJ1-1	TRBD1	CASSWDRGAEAFF	TGTGCCAGCAGCTGGGACAGGGGCGCTGAAGCTTTCTTT
TRBV7-3	few	TRBJ2-7	-	CASSEDGGLKYF	TGTGCCAGCAGCGAGGACGGGGGGCTGAAGTACTTC
TRBV4-1	-	TRBJ1-5	-	CASSQEEDTSQHF	TGCGCCAGCAGCCAAGAAGAGGATACGTCCCAGCATTTT
TRBV30	-	TRBJ1-1	TRBD1	CAWRSYRGKTEAFF	TGTGCCTGGAGAAGCTACAGGGGGAAGACTGAAGCTTTCTTT
TRBV19	-	TRBJ1-5	-	CASIPKRGGNQPQHF	TGTGCCAGTATCCCAAAAAGGGGTGGCAATCAGCCCCAGCATTTT
TRBV7-3	-	TRBJ2-1	TRBD2	CASSLTPRDYNNEQFF	TGTGCCAGCAGCTTAACCCCCCGGGACTATAACAATGAGCAGTTCTTC
TRBV7-2	-	TRBJ2-2	TRBD1	CASSVSDRVTGELFF	TGTGCCAGCAGCGTATCCGACAGGGTCACCGGGGAGCTGTTTTTT
TRBV4-2	-	TRBJ2-7	-	CASSQVITGNYEQYF	TGTGCCAGCAGCCAAGTAATAACAGGGAACTACGAGCAGTACTTC